This T cell receptor (beta chain) comes out of a study of graft-versus-host responses after intestinal transplantation. Germline V gives CDR1 KGHSH, CDR2 LQKENI. V trimming: 6 bases; J trimming: 7 bases; junction bases outside the gene matches: 12. CDR3 length: 15 amino acids. Concerning this clone: Antigen specificity is unknown.

Data came from immunoSEQ multiplex PCR; TCRdb stores just in-frame clones and leaves some out. The sample has tens of thousands of clones; about nine tenths are singletons. The specimen comprised unstimulated CD4+ T cells sorted from spleen or lymph node cells, sampled before intestinal transplant. The V call is TRBV18, the J call TRBJ2-7; TRBD2 matches 10 bases. This TCR was sampled from a human donor who received an intestinal transplant. CDR3: CASSLSGRVAGEQYF. The CDR3 region has the DNA TGTGCCAGCTCGCTAAGCGGGAGGGTTGCGGGTGAGCAGTACTTC.